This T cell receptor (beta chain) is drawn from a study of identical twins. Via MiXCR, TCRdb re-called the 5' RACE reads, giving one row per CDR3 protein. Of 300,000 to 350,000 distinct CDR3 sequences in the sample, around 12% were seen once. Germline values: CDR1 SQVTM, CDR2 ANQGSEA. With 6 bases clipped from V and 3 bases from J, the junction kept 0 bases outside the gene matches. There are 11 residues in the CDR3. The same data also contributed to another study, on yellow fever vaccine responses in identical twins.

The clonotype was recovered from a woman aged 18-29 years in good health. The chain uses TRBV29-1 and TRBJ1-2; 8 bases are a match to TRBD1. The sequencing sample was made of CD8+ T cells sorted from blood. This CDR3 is CSVGQDYGYTF. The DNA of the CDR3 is TGCAGCGTGGGACAGGACTATGGCTACACCTTC.